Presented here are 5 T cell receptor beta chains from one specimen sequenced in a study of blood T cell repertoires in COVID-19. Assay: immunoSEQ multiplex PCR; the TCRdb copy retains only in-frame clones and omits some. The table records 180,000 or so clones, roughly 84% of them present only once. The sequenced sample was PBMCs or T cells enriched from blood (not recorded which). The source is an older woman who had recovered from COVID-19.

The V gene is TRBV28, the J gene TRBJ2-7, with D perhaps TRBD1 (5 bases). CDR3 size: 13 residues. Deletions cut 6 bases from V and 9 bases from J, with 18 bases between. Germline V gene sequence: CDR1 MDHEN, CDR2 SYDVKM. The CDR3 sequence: CASSSGNQGWQYF. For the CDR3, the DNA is TGTGCCAGCAGCTCTGGGAACCAGGGATGGCAGTACTTC.

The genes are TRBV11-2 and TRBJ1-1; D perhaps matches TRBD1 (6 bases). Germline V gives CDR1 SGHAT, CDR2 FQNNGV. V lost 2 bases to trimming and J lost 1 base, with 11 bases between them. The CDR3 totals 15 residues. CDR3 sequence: CASSLTGQTNTEAFF. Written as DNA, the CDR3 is TGTGCCAGCAGCTTAACTGGACAGACGAACACTGAAGCTTTCTTT.

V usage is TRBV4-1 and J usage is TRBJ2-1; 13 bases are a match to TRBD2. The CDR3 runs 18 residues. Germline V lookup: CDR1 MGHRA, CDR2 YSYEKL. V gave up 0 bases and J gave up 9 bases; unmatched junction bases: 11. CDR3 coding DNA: TGCGCCAGCAGCCAAGACCCCCTACTAGCGGGAGGGCCTGGTGAGCAGTTCTTC. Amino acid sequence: CASSQDPLLAGGPGEQFF.

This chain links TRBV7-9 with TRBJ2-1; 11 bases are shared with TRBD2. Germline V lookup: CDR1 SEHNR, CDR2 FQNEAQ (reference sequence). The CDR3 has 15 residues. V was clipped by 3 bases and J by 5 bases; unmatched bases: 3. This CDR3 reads CASSFGLAGDNEQFF. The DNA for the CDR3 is TGTGCCAGCAGCTTTGGACTAGCGGGTGACAATGAGCAGTTCTTC.

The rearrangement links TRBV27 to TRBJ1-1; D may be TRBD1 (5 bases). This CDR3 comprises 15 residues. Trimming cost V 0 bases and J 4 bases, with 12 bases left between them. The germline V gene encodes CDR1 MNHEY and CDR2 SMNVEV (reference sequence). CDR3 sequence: CASSLSVVGATEAFF. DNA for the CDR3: TGTGCCAGCAGTTTATCCGTGGTTGGGGCCACTGAAGCTTTCTTT.